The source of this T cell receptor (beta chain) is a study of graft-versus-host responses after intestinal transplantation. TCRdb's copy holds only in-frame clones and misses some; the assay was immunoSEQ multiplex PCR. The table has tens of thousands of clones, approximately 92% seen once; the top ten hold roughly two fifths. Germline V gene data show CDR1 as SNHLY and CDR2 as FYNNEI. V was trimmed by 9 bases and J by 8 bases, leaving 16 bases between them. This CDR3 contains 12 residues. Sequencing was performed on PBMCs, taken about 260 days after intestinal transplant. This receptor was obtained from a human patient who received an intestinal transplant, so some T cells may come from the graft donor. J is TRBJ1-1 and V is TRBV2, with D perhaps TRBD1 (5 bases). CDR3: CARWGIGVEAFF. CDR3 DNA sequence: TGTGCCAGGTGGGGGATTGGGGTGGAAGCTTTCTTT.